This T cell receptor beta chain was sequenced in a study of blood T cell repertoires in COVID-19 (dated by TCRdb to the early 2020s). In terms of the full investigation: Samples from collaborators originated in the United States, Italy and Spain and spanned both the acute and convalescent phases of COVID-19. The material from the prospective study consisted of cDNA or gDNA derived from T cells, B-cell-depleted T cells, or PBMCs. Subjects who had been exposed to COVID-19, were actively infected with it, or had recovered from it provided the deeply sampled blood TCRbeta repertoires that made up the dataset. The repertoires were made available in a free public database intended to serve as a resource for research on the immune response to SARS-CoV-2. The samples were drawn from two sources: the first 160 participants of the ongoing ImmuneRACE study, and 1,200 or so subjects contributed by 6 global collaborators. A de-identified subject ID, COVID-19 status, age in years and sex were almost always included in the sample metadata. Where available, HLA class I and class II types were taken from metadata supplied by the sample provider and were not determined by assay-based typing.

At one collaborating source in Seattle, patients were enrolled during active infection and were followed longitudinally through the course of disease. The collaborating institutions used their own protocols to collect whole blood in K2EDTA tubes. Collaborator samples were shipped for TCRbeta analysis as frozen whole blood, isolated PBMCs, or DNA extracted from either sample type. Regarding this clone: It lacks a known antigen. No much larger clone is present one base from it, and per-base qualities are unavailable.

The immunoSEQ Assay, a bias-controlled multiplex PCR, was used to amplify TCRbeta CDR3 regions from genomic DNA. Per the original workflow: The number of nucleated cells in each sample was estimated by amplification of reference gene primers within the assay. To quantify the absolute abundance of each unique TCRbeta CDR3 rearrangement, sequence reads were collapsed and filtered. For each sample, productive Simpson clonality was calculated as the square root of Simpson's diversity index across productive rearrangements. The table comes from immuneACCESS by way of TCRdb, which keeps in-frame sequences with V and J called. Part of the clones is missing from these tables; in studies checked, under half for an unresolved V gene and the rest for unknown reasons. For V, J and clone size, that table is used; D and trimming come from the DNA. This sample lists 140,000 or so clones; around 79% were detected once. Roughly 5.1% of the sample rests with the top ten.

Reading the germline V gene (reference sequence) gives CDR1 LNHDA and CDR2 SQIVND. From its cysteine to its phenylalanine, the CDR3 spans 16 amino acids. Only CDR3 DNA is held: 48 bases, read in frame from base 1. The germline ends are 10 bases apart after V is trimmed by 1 base and J by 0 bases. Study-wide findings and limitations: How much clinical and demographic metadata was included differed by source and by participant, and the metadata was provided uncurated.

Sequenced sample: peripheral blood. This clonotype originated in a woman in her 70s with COVID-19, enrolled during active disease. The sequence links TRBV19 to TRBJ2-1, with no D gene named confidently. The DNA sequence is given as TGTGCCAGTAGTATAGGTACGGGTTACTCCTACAATGAGCAGTTCTTC. It specifies CASSIGTGYSYNEQFF.